What follows describes a single T cell receptor (beta chain). Data came from immunoSEQ multiplex PCR; TCRdb stores just in-frame clones and leaves some out. The data show fewer than 150,000 clones, with around 82% seen just once and under 4.5% held by the top ten. The age range of participants was about 18 to 100 years, with residence in more than 20 US areas. These data belong to a study of blood T cell repertoires in COVID-19. From germline, CDR1 is SQVTM and CDR2 ANQGSEA. Trimming stripped 4 bases from V and 2 bases from J, with 15 bases between. The CDR3 has 14 amino acids. The receptor's source is a man between 50 and 59 years old in a cohort exposed to, infected with or recovered from COVID-19 (not recorded which). The chain is built from TRBV29-1 and TRBJ2-7; D remains unclear. The material sequenced was PBMCs or T cells enriched from blood (not recorded which). CDR3 DNA sequence: TGCAGCGTTGTTGGAGCGATTCCGCCCTACGAGCAGTACTTC. Its protein is CSVVGAIPPYEQYF.